The entry below describes one T cell receptor beta chain. The same CDR3 is also encoded by other DNA sequences in this sample. This entry belongs to a study of shared clonotypes between healthy human individuals. CDR1 SEHNR and CDR2 FQNEAQ come from the germline V gene (reference sequence). The CDR3 loop spans 12 amino acids. V lost 3 bases and J lost 7, with 4 bases in between. The table came from immunoSEQ multiplex PCR; TCRdb's copy has only in-frame clones and leaves some out. The table includes under 2,500,000 clones, approximately 94% detected once. The chain carries TRBV7-9 and TRBJ1-6; D gene uncertain. Specimen: naive CD4+ T cells sorted from blood. The subset here: CD45RA+ positively selected. The receptor's source is a man aged 18 to 35 in good health. The CDR3 reads CASSFPNSPLHF. The DNA of the CDR3 is TGTGCCAGCAGCTTCCCAAATTCACCCCTCCACTTT.